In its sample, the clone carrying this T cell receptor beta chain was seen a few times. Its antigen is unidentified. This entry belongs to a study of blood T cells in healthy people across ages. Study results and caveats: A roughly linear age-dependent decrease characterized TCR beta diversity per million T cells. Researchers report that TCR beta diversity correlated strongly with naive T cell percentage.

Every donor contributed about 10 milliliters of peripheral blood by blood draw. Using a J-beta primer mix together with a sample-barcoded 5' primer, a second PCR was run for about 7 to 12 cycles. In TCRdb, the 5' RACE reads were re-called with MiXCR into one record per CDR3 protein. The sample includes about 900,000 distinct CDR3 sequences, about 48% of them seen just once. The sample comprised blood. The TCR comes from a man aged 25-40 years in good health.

The CDR3 here is CASSWDTPYEQYF. Written as DNA, the CDR3 is TGTGCCAGCAGCTGGGACACTCCCTACGAGCAGTACTTC. V gene TRBV28 combines with J gene TRBJ2-7; tentative D call: TRBD1 (6 bases). V was pared by 6 bases and J by 2 bases, with 11 bases between. The CDR3 sequence is 13 residues long. Germline V lookup: CDR1 MDHEN, CDR2 SYDVKM.